Presented here are 24 T cell receptor beta chains from one specimen sequenced in a study of blood T cells in healthy people across ages. Sample-barcoded 5' priming and a J-beta primer mix drove a second PCR of about 6 to 12 cycles. TCRdb re-analysed the 5' RACE reads in MiXCR, keeping a single row per CDR3 protein. Of around 940,000 distinct CDR3 sequences in the sample, roughly half were seen once. The sample consisted of blood. Receptor source: a woman aged 55 to 70 in good health.

This chain joins TRBV20-1 and TRBJ2-3; 11 bases map to TRBD1. CDR3 length: 14 residues. Losses at the gene ends were 6 bases for V and 5 bases for J; bases not matched to a gene: 7. Looked up from germline, CDR1 is DFQATT and CDR2 is SNEGSKA (reference sequence). This CDR3 is CSAGQGVAGDTQYF. The CDR3 coding sequence is TGCAGTGCGGGACAGGGGGTCGCAGGAGATACGCAGTATTTT.

The rearrangement links TRBV7-3 to TRBJ2-3; TRBD1 or TRBD2 may be the D gene (7 bases each). V was shortened by 5 bases and J by 2 bases, with 14 bases between the two germline ends. The CDR3 sequence is 15 residues long. Germline loops: CDR1 SGHTA, CDR2 FQGTGA. CDR3 bases: TGTGCCAGCAGCCAGGGGGGGCACCCCACAGATACGCAGTATTTT. As protein: CASSQGGHPTDTQYF.

This sequence joins TRBV6-5 and TRBJ2-7; 9 nucleotides line up with TRBD1. Germline-derived CDR1 and CDR2 are MNHEY and SVGAGI. The CDR3 consists of 16 residues. V was clipped by 2 bases and J by 3 bases; unmatched bases: 8. The CDR3 nucleotides read TGTGCCAGCAGTTACGGGTCGAGGACAGGGGTCTACGAGCAGTACTTC. Translating gives CASSYGSRTGVYEQYF.

The chain has TRBV6-2 or TRBV6-3 and TRBJ2-1; TRBD2 matches at 7 bases. Germline V gene sequence: CDR1 MNHEY, CDR2 SVGEGT. This CDR3 has 16 residues. The trim removed 9 bases at V and 3 bases at J, leaving 14 bases unmatched. CDR3 bases: TGTGCCAGTACAAGGAGGTCTAGCGGTATCTACAATGAGCAGTTCTTC. Translation: CASTRRSSGIYNEQFF.

This clonotype has just one count. CDR3 bases: TGTGCCAGCAGTGAGGGAGGGGGGGGAAAGTACGAGCAGTACTTC. This sequence encodes CASSEGGGGKYEQYF. The chain employs TRBV25-1 and TRBJ2-7, with D perhaps matching TRBD2 (7 bases). The V end lost 3 bases, the J end lost 4 bases, and 16 bases lay between the germline ends. Germline V CDR1 and CDR2: MGHDK, SYGVNS. The CDR3 sequence is 15 residues long.

The chain carries TRBV6-2 or TRBV6-3 and TRBJ2-1, with 7 bases lining up with TRBD2. Germline CDR1 reads MNHEY; CDR2 reads SVGEGT. J gave up 1 base and V 6 bases, and 6 bases lay outside the gene matches. This CDR3 has 15 residues. The CDR3 here is CASRHASGSYNEQFF. The CDR3 nucleotides read TGTGCCAGCAGACATGCTAGCGGATCCTACAATGAGCAGTTCTTC.

Details on this clonotype: This could be a read error, since a much larger clone is one nucleotide away. The rearrangement joins TRBV29-1 to TRBJ2-1; 7 positions agree with TRBD1. V lost 4 bases to trimming and J lost 10 bases; unmatched junction nucleotides: 10. The CDR3 sequence is 13 residues long. CDR1 and CDR2 (germline): SQVTM, ANQGSEA. DNA for the CDR3: TGCAGCGTTGGGACAGGTGGGCCCTACGAGCAGTTCTTC. Protein sequence: CSVGTGGPYEQFF.

Only one count was recorded for this clonotype. The rearrangement uses TRBV20-1 and TRBJ2-1, with 8 bases fitting TRBD2. CDR1 and CDR2 from the germline V gene are DFQATT and SNEGSKA (reference sequence). Losses at the gene ends were 4 bases for V and 0 bases for J; bases not matched to a gene: 5. There are 15 residues in the CDR3. The CDR3 protein is CSATSGGSSYNEQFF. The CDR3 DNA reads as TGCAGTGCTACAAGCGGGGGAAGCTCCTACAATGAGCAGTTCTTC.

This clonotype has a handful of counts. The gene calls are TRBV5-5 and TRBJ2-7; D uncertain. TRBJ2-5 matches the DNA end more closely, so the J call is doubtful. Germline V lookup: CDR1 SGHKS, CDR2 YYEKEE (reference sequence). This CDR3 contains 13 residues. The CDR3 region has the DNA TGTGCCAGCAGCTTGTCTATGCGGGAGACCCAGTACTTC. As protein: CASSLSMRETQYF.

CDR3 DNA: TGCAGTGCTAGAGCCCCGGGCGGGAGGGGTAAGACCCAGTACTTC. This encodes CSARAPGGRGKTQYF. V gene TRBV20-1 combines with J gene TRBJ2-5, with 9 bases that match TRBD2. Germline CDR1 DFQATT, CDR2 SNEGSKA (reference sequence). Trimming took 1 base from V and 6 from J; bases not matched to a gene: 9. The CDR3 spans 15 residues.

The chain combines TRBV12-3 or TRBV12-4 with TRBJ2-2; no reliable D call. V shed 6 bases and J shed 5 bases, with 19 bases lying between them. The CDR3 contains 16 residues. This CDR3 is CASSRRTPAKTGELFF. As DNA, the CDR3 is TGTGCCAGCAGCCGAAGGACGCCAGCAAAGACCGGGGAGCTGTTTTTT.

V and J are TRBV20-1 and TRBJ2-3, with a tentative D call TRBD2 (5 bases). The CDR3 is 11 residues long. Looked up from germline, CDR1 is DFQATT and CDR2 is SNEGSKA (reference sequence). The V end lost 6 bases, the J end lost 6 bases, and 10 bases lay between the germline ends. The chain's CDR3 is CSASERDTQYF. CDR3 DNA: TGCAGTGCAAGCGAGCGGGATACGCAGTATTTT.

Only a few counts were recorded for this clonotype. This chain connects TRBV29-1 to TRBJ2-4, with 10 bases that match TRBD1. The J call is in doubt because the DNA end fits TRBJ2-7 better. The germline CDR1 and CDR2 sequences are SQVTM and ANQGSEA. The CDR3 has 12 amino acids. The CDR3 DNA reads TGCAGCGTTGGACAGGGGGCGTCCGAGCAGTACTTC. This encodes CSVGQGASEQYF.

This chain links TRBV12-5 with TRBJ2-1; possibly TRBD1 for D (6 bases). CDR3 length: 16 residues. Germline V gene sequence: CDR1 LGHNT, CDR2 FRNRAP. Trimming shortened V by 5 bases and J by 5 bases, and 19 bases separated the two germline ends. CDR3 in DNA: TGTGCTAGTGGTCCCACACGGACAGAAATCGACAATGAGCAGTTCTTC. This codes for CASGPTRTEIDNEQFF.

The chain joins TRBV6-2 or TRBV6-3 to TRBJ2-7; 7 bases fit TRBD2. The CDR3 has 16 residues. From germline, CDR1 is MNHEY and CDR2 SVGEGT. The J segment lost 6 bases and the V segment lost 0 bases, leaving 11 bases of the junction unmatched. CDR3 nucleotides: TGTGCCAGCAGTTACTCTAGGGCGGGAGAAGGAAGCGAGCAGTACTTC. As protein: CASSYSRAGEGSEQYF.

The V gene is TRBV6-5, the J gene TRBJ2-1; 8 positions agree with TRBD1. CDR1 is MNHEY and CDR2 is SVGAGI in the germline V gene. V shed 5 bases, J shed 6 bases, and the junction held 6 bases outside the gene matches. CDR3 length: 14 residues. CDR3 nucleotides: TGTGCCAGCAGTAACGGACAGGGCGGCAATGAGCAGTTCTTC. Its protein is CASSNGQGGNEQFF.

The chain combines TRBV29-1 with TRBJ2-2; D is possibly TRBD2 (5 bases). CDR3 length equals 15 residues. From germline, CDR1 is SQVTM and CDR2 ANQGSEA. V was trimmed by 0 bases and J by 1 base, leaving 9 bases between them. CDR3 DNA sequence: TGCAGCGTTGAAGAGGCGGGCAAGAACACCGGGGAGCTGTTTTTT. It encodes CSVEEAGKNTGELFF.

This clonotype was recorded once. The chain employs TRBV5-1 and TRBJ2-7; 7 bases are a match to TRBD1. CDR1 is SGHRS and CDR2 is YFSETQ in the germline V gene. CDR3 length: 15 amino acids. J was trimmed by 1 base and V by 4 bases; bases with no gene match: 8. In DNA form, the CDR3 reads TGCGCCAGCAGCCCCTGGACAGGTTCTTCCTACGAGCAGTACTTC. Its translation is CASSPWTGSSYEQYF.

In this sample, this clonotype turned up a few times. V and J are TRBV18 and TRBJ1-2; TRBD1 is a possible D gene (6 bases). CDR1 is KGHSH, CDR2 LQKENI, per germline. The CDR3 totals 14 residues. The V end lost 0 bases, the J end lost 7 bases, and 12 bases lay between the germline ends. The CDR3 loop is CASSPPGHLSGYTF. The CDR3 DNA sequence: TGTGCCAGCTCACCACCGGGACATTTAAGTGGCTACACCTTC.

J is TRBJ2-3 and V is TRBV28, with 9 bases matching TRBD2. In germline, CDR1 is MDHEN, CDR2 SYDVKM. The CDR3 covers 14 residues. J lost 2 bases, V lost 5 bases, and 2 bases had no gene match. The CDR3 sequence: CASSIAGDTDTQYF. DNA of the CDR3: TGTGCCAGCAGTATAGCGGGGGACACAGATACGCAGTATTTT. The whole variable domain, remainder taken from reference TRBV28 and TRBJ2-3, is DVKVTQSSRYLVKRTGEKVFLECVQDMDHENMFWYRQDPGLGLRLIYFSYDVKMKEKGDIPEGYSVSREKKERFSLILESASTNQTSMYLCASSIAGDTDTQYFGPGTRLTVL.

The J gene is TRBJ2-7, the V gene TRBV10-3, with D hard to call. V shed 4 bases and J shed 6 bases, with 16 bases lying between them. The CDR3 spans 14 residues. Per the germline V gene, CDR1 is ENHRY and CDR2 is SYGVKD. The CDR3 DNA follows: TGTGCCATCAGTGCGACCCTCCAAACGCTCGAGCAGTACTTC. It encodes CAISATLQTLEQYF.

The chain links TRBV5-6 to TRBJ2-1, with 8 bases lining up with TRBD2. The CDR3 runs to 17 residues. In germline, CDR1 is SGHDT, CDR2 YYEEEE. V dropped 2 bases and J dropped 5; count of bases not matched to a gene: 12. The CDR3 nucleotides are TGTGCCAGCAGCTTACGGAGTTGGCTAGCGGGCGACAATGAGCAGTTCTTC. It yields the protein CASSLRSWLAGDNEQFF.

V is TRBV7-9 and J is TRBJ2-4; possibly TRBD1 for D (6 bases). The CDR3 sequence is 15 residues long. The germline V gene encodes CDR1 SEHNR and CDR2 FQNEAQ (reference sequence). Between the trimmed V and J ends, which lost 1 base and 0 bases, there was a span of 7 bases. The DNA for the CDR3 is TGTGCCAGCAGCTTAGGGGACATAGCCAAAAACATTCAGTACTTC. Protein sequence: CASSLGDIAKNIQYF.

This clonotype was counted a few times. This rearrangement joins TRBV7-9 to TRBJ2-7; no firm D call. The CDR3 loop spans 13 amino acids. CDR1 is SEHNR and CDR2 is FQNEAQ in the germline V gene (reference sequence). Trimming took 1 base from V and 2 from J, leaving 6 bases between them. This chain's CDR3 is CASSLGKTYEQYF. The DNA for the CDR3 is TGTGCCAGCAGCTTAGGCAAGACCTACGAGCAGTACTTC.